This note documents a single TCR beta chain sequence. This CDR3 has 15 residues. V was cut by 2 bases and J by 2 bases, with 11 bases left in between. The V gene's germline CDR1 is LGHNA and CDR2 YSLEER. The data originate from a study of blood T cell repertoires in COVID-19. Study context: Donors in the United States, Italy and Spain gave samples during acute or convalescent COVID-19. PBMCs, B-cell-depleted T cells, or T cells provided the cDNA or gDNA that made up the material.

Study processing details: Quantification of nucleated cells was approximated via reference gene primer amplification. The assay was immunoSEQ multiplex PCR, and TCRdb's table has in-frame clones only and misses some. That table furnishes V, J and clone size, whereas the DNA furnished D and trimming. The table lists roughly 27,000 clones, roughly 87% of them singletons. Specimen: peripheral blood. J is TRBJ2-3 and V is TRBV4-3; perhaps TRBD2 as D (5 bases). The source is a human donor in a cohort sampled during active COVID-19. DNA for the CDR3: TGCGCCAGCAGCCAAAGGAGGACTTACACAGATACGCAGTATTTT. Translation: CASSQRRTYTDTQYF.